The rows below give T cell receptor beta chains drawn from one sample of a study of identical twins' blood T cells. TCRdb independently ran MiXCR on the 5' RACE reads; one entry per CDR3 protein. The table has roughly 380,000 distinct CDR3 sequences, under 30% seen once. Sample: PBMCs. These receptors were obtained from a woman aged 18-49 years in good health. Each CDR3 is given with its conserved first and last residue. The D gene is left open where the match is weak. Clone size is given for some rows only: seen once, a few or many times, or a class if the clone is expanded.

v_call	clone_size	j_call	d_call	cdr3_nt	cdr3_aa
TRBV3-1	NA	TRBJ1-2	NA	TGTGCCAGCAGCCCCAAGGGGACTCCTATCTATGGCTACACCTTC	CASSPKGTPIYGYTF
TRBV20-1	few	TRBJ1-6	NA	TGCAGTGCTAGACCCGGCGCAGGATATAATTCACCCCTCCACTTT	CSARPGAGYNSPLHF
TRBV4-2	few	TRBJ2-2	NA	TGTGCCAGCAGCCCCCTAGGGAGTCAGAACACCGGGGAGCTGTTTTTT	CASSPLGSQNTGELFF
TRBV5-6	NA	TRBJ2-7	NA	TGTGCCAGCAGCCAGAGACCGGTCAGACCCTACGAGCAGTACTTC	CASSQRPVRPYEQYF
TRBV19	few	TRBJ2-1	TRBD2	TGTGCCAGTAGTATTAGCGGGGCTAACCCCTACAATGAGCAGTTCTTC	CASSISGANPYNEQFF
TRBV7-8	few	TRBJ2-5	TRBD1	TGTGTCAGCAGCTTAGTACGGCGGCGGGACAGGGAGGGCGAGACCCAGTACTTC	CVSSLVRRRDREGETQYF
TRBV6-5	NA	TRBJ2-3	TRBD1	TGTGCCAGCAGGAGACAGGGGACCACAGATACGCAGTATTTT	CASRRQGTTDTQYF
TRBV7-2	NA	TRBJ2-2	NA	TGTGCCAGCAGCTCCTGGACACCTAACACCGGGGAGCTGTTTTTT	CASSSWTPNTGELFF
TRBV2	few	TRBJ2-7	NA	TGTGCCAGCAGTGAAAGTCTTTACTCCTACGAGCAGTACTTC	CASSESLYSYEQYF
TRBV7-9	NA	TRBJ2-4	NA	TGTGCCAGCAGCTCCCCGGGACAAAAAAACATTCAGTACTTC	CASSSPGQKNIQYF
TRBV5-7	many	TRBJ2-7	TRBD2	TGTGCCAGCACCGATATGACAGCGGGGGCTATTTACGAGCAGTACTTC	CASTDMTAGAIYEQYF
TRBV11-2	few	TRBJ1-1	NA	TGTGCCAGCAGCTCCCCAGGACGGAACATGAACACTGAAGCTTTCTTT	CASSSPGRNMNTEAFF
TRBV29-1	few	TRBJ1-2	TRBD1	TGCAGCGTTGGGACAGGGAACTATGGCTACACCTTC	CSVGTGNYGYTF
TRBV9	NA	TRBJ1-4	NA	TGTGCCAGCAGCGTAAACGCCGGTGAAAAACTGTTTTTT	CASSVNAGEKLFF
TRBV20-1	NA	TRBJ1-5	NA	TGCAGTGCTAGAGCCGGCGGACGCAATCAGCCCCAGCATTTT	CSARAGGRNQPQHF
TRBV21-1	NA	TRBJ2-7	NA	TGTGCCAGCAGCTTCCACCCTGGGGACAGCTACGAGCAGTACTTC	CASSFHPGDSYEQYF
TRBV5-6	NA	TRBJ1-5	NA	TGTGCCAGCAGCCGGTTGGCGGACAGAGCCAATCAGCCCCAGCATTTT	CASSRLADRANQPQHF
TRBV2	NA	TRBJ1-4	NA	TGTGCCAGCAGTGAAGTTCTCGGGGACCGTAATGAAAAACTGTTTTTT	CASSEVLGDRNEKLFF
TRBV18	NA	TRBJ1-5	NA	TGTGCCAGCTCACCAGGAAGGGACAATCAGCCCCAGCATTTT	CASSPGRDNQPQHF
TRBV5-1	NA	TRBJ1-3	NA	TGCGCCAGCAGCGTCACAGCCAGCTCTGGAAACACCATATATTTT	CASSVTASSGNTIYF
TRBV7-9	NA	TRBJ2-3	NA	TGTGCCAGCAGCCCACACGACAGCACAGATACGCAGTATTTT	CASSPHDSTDTQYF
TRBV7-9	few	TRBJ2-3	TRBD2	TGTGCCAGCAGCTTTGGGACTAACACAGATACGCAGTATTTT	CASSFGTNTDTQYF
TRBV3-1	few	TRBJ1-1	TRBD1	TGTGCCAGCTGCCACAGGGGACAGGTGAACACTGAAGCTTTCTTT	CASCHRGQVNTEAFF
TRBV20-1	few	TRBJ2-1	TRBD2	TGCAGTGCTACCGACCCGGGACTAGCGACTTCCTACAATGAGCAGTTCTTC	CSATDPGLATSYNEQFF
TRBV13	few	TRBJ1-4	NA	TGTGCCAGCAGCTTAGCCCTTCAGGGGACTAATGAAAAACTGTTTTTT	CASSLALQGTNEKLFF
TRBV27	NA	TRBJ2-3	NA	TGTGCCAGCAGTTTCCAGCATCGCACTCAGCCCCAGTATTTT	CASSFQHRTQPQYF
TRBV6-2/TRBV6-3	NA	TRBJ2-2	NA	TGTGCCAGCAGTTACTTGGTCTCCACCGGGGGGCTGTTTTTT	CASSYLVSTGGLFF
TRBV11-2	NA	TRBJ1-2	TRBD1	TGTGCCAGCAGACACCAGGGGGCCTTTTATGGCTACACCTTC	CASRHQGAFYGYTF
TRBV6-5	few	TRBJ1-1	NA	TGTGCCAGCAGTTCCCCGGGAGAGAGCACTGAAGCTTTCTTT	CASSSPGESTEAFF
TRBV12-3/TRBV12-4	NA	TRBJ2-1	NA	TGTGCCAGCAGTTTTGGCTCCTACAATGATCAGTTCTTC	CASSFGSYNDQFF
TRBV15	NA	TRBJ2-5	NA	TGTGCCACCAGCAGAGATGTCGGACGCCCGGGAGAGACCCAGTACTTC	CATSRDVGRPGETQYF
TRBV25-1	NA	TRBJ1-5	NA	TGTGCCAGCGGGGAAGGGAATCAGCCCCAGCATTTT	CASGEGNQPQHF
TRBV5-6	few	TRBJ2-7	NA	TGTGCCAGCACCCTGGGACACACTAGCTCCTACGAGCAGTACTTC	CASTLGHTSSYEQYF
TRBV20-1	NA	TRBJ2-7	NA	TGCAGTGCACAACGGGAGTGCCGCTCCTACGAGCAGTACTTC	CSAQRECRSYEQYF
TRBV2	NA	TRBJ1-5	TRBD1	TGTGCCAGCTGGGGACAGGTTAATCAGCCCCAGCATTTT	CASWGQVNQPQHF
TRBV10-1	few	TRBJ2-3	NA	TGCGCCACCTCTTACGGAGATACGCAGTATTTT	CATSYGDTQYF
TRBV9	NA	TRBJ2-5	NA	TGTGCCAGCAGCGTTGGTGGGGGCCAGGGCACCCAGTACTTC	CASSVGGGQGTQYF
TRBV5-1	NA	TRBJ2-3	NA	TGCGCCAGCAGCTCGGTAGAGACAGATACGCAGTATTTT	CASSSVETDTQYF
TRBV20-1	few	TRBJ1-5	NA	TGCAGTGCTAGTGAACAGCAAGGACAGCCCCAGCATTTT	CSASEQQGQPQHF
TRBV29-1	NA	TRBJ1-5	NA	TGCAGCGTTGGGACAGACAATCAGCCCCAGCATTTT	CSVGTDNQPQHF
TRBV7-8	NA	TRBJ1-2	NA	TGTACCAGCAGCTTAGGCGGGACTGACTATGGCTACACCTTC	CTSSLGGTDYGYTF
TRBV19	few	TRBJ1-5	NA	TGTGCCAGTAGTAATACGGAAGCCCAGCATTTT	CASSNTEAQHF
TRBV5-1	NA	TRBJ2-7	NA	TGCGCCAGCAGCCAGGAGGCCTACGAGCAGTACTTC	CASSQEAYEQYF
TRBV20-1	many	TRBJ1-4	NA	TGCAGTGCTAGAGATCGTACGACACCCTCGGGAAAACTGTTTTTT	CSARDRTTPSGKLFF
TRBV6-2/TRBV6-3	few	TRBJ2-5	NA	TGTGCCAGCAGTTTACGGACTCCTCCCCAGTACTTC	CASSLRTPPQYF